The TCR beta chain described here comes from a study of blood T cell repertoires in COVID-19. Study in general: Specimens from acute and convalescent COVID-19 originated in the United States, Italy and Spain. The analysed material was cDNA or gDNA that came from T cells, B-cell-depleted T cells, or PBMCs.

Per the study methods: Estimated nucleated cell counts came from reference gene primer amplification. Produced via immunoSEQ multiplex PCR; TCRdb's table is partial and in-frame only. The V and J calls and clone size were taken over from that table, and D and trimming were inferred from the DNA. The sample has about 51,000 clones, 87% seen once; the top ten hold over 5%. Germline V gene data show CDR1 as SQVTM and CDR2 as ANQGSEA. The CDR3 is 11 residues long. Germline trimming cut 5 bases from V and 14 bases from J; bases unmatched to any gene: 9. Sequenced material: peripheral blood. The receptor comes from a man between 45 and 60 years old with active COVID-19. V is TRBV29-1 and J is TRBJ2-4; TRBD2 aligns across 7 bases. The DNA for the CDR3 is TGCAGCGTTTCCCACGGGGGGTTTAAGTACTTC. Its protein is CSVSHGGFKYF.